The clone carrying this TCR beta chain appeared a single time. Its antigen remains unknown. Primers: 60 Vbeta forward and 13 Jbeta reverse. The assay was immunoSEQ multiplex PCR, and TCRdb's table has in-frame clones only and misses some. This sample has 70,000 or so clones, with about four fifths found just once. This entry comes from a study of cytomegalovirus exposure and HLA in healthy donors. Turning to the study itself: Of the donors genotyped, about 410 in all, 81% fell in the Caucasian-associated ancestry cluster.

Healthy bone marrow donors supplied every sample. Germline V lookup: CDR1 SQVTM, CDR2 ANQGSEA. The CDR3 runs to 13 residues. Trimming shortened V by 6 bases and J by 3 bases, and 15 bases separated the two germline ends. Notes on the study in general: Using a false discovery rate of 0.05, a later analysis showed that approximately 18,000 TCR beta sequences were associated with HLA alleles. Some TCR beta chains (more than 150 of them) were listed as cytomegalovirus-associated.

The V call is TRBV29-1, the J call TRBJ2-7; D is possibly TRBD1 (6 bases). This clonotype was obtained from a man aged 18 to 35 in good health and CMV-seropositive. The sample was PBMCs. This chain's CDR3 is CSVSEGTLYEQYF. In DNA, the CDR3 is TGCAGCGTCTCCGAGGGGACACTCTACGAGCAGTACTTC.